The sequence of this T cell receptor (beta chain) was determined in a study of cytotoxic CD8 clonotypes in ibrutinib-treated CLL. The overall study: Partial responses numbered approximately 24 and complete responses 2; after a median around 68 months, about 14 stayed remitted and about twelve progressed. Patients gave response samples after a median about 12 months of treatment, range 6 to 36.

This clone has only a few counts. From cryopreserved PBMCs came around 2 micrograms of genomic DNA used for TCR beta libraries. The repertoire was sequenced with immunoSEQ multiplex PCR; TCRdb's copy has only in-frame clones and lacks some. Of tens of thousands of clones listed, around half are singletons. The sample consisted of PBMCs, taken after 12 months of ibrutinib treatment. The source of this sequence is a human donor with chronic lymphocytic leukemia.

The CDR3 region is CASTSGPTYEQYF. CDR3 nucleotides: TGTGCCAGCACCTCTGGACCAACCTACGAGCAGTACTTC. V is TRBV2 and J is TRBJ2-7; D is undetermined. CDR1 is SNHLY, CDR2 FYNNEI, per germline. This CDR3 contains 13 residues. Trimming pared 7 bases from V and 2 bases from J, leaving 12 bases between.